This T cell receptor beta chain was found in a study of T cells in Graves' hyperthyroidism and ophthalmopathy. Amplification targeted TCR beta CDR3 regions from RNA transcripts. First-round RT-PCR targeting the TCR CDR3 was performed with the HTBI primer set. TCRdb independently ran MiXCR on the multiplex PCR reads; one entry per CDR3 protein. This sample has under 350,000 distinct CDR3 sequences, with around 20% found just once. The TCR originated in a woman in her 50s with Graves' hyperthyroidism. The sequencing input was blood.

This chain's CDR3 is CASSLNRGYSYTF. The CDR3 DNA sequence: TGTGCCAGCAGCTTAAACAGGGGTTATAGCTACACCTTC. The chain employs TRBV11-2 and TRBJ1-2, with 7 bases identical to TRBD1. Unmatched junction bases numbered 6, after V lost 2 bases and J lost 9 bases. This CDR3 region has 13 residues. From germline, CDR1 is SGHAT and CDR2 FQNNGV.